Sequencing of this TCR beta chain was carried out in a study of vaccination and CD4 T cells after COVID-19. Turning to this clonotype: Its antigen is not known. Relative to the germline gene, one junction end is altered; a read error may explain this.

The length of the CDR3 is 12 residues. Per the germline V gene, CDR1 is SEHNR and CDR2 is FQNEAQ (reference sequence). Time point described: late sampling 161 to 241 days after vaccination in a few convalescent patients. The study, taken as a whole, reports: The authors identified 304 of 307 vaccine-specific clones in convalescent patients as spike mono-reactive.

TCRdb reprocessed the PCR reads with MiXCR, giving one entry per CDR3 protein. This table holds some 40,000 distinct CDR3 sequences, 36% found once. This specimen consisted of CD4+ T cells from blood, obtained about 7 months after SARS-CoV-2 vaccination. This sequence was found in a human donor who had recovered from COVID-19. The chain couples TRBV7-9 to TRBJ2-7; TRBD2 matches 7 bases. CDR3 sequence reads: CASSLAGEGQHF. CDR3 in DNA: TGTGCCAGCAGCTTAGCGGGGGAGGGCCAGCACTTC.